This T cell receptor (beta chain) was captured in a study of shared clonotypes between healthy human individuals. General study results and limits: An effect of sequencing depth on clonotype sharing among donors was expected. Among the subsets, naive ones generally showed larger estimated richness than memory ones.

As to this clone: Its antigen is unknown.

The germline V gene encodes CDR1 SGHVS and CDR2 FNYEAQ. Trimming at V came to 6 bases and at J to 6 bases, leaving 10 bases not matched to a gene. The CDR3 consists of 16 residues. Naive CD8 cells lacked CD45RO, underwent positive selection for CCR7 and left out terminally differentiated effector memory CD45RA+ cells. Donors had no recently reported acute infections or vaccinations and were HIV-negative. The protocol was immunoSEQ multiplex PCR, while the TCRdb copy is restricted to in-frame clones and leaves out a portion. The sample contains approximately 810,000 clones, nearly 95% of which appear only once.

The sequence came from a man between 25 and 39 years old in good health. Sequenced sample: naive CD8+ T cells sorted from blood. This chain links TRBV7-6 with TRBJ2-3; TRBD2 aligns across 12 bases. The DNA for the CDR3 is TGTGCCAGCAGTTATCGACTAGCGGGAGCGTCGGATACGCAGTATTTT. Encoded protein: CASSYRLAGASDTQYF.